The 8 T cell receptor beta chains below all came from one sample that was sequenced in a study of T cell changes during pregnancy in multiple sclerosis. The repertoire was sequenced with immunoSEQ multiplex PCR; TCRdb's copy has only in-frame clones and lacks some. The table has about 51,000 clones, roughly 93% seen once. The starting material was peripheral blood, obtained in the second trimester of pregnancy. The source of these receptors is a female donor with multiple sclerosis, enrolled in a pregnancy study.

The chain employs TRBV9 and TRBJ2-3; 8 nucleotides line up with TRBD2. The germline V gene has CDR1 SGDLS and CDR2 YYNGEE. The CDR3 extends over 15 amino acids. V lost 0 bases, J lost 6 bases, and 6 bases stayed unmatched. CDR3 coding DNA: TGTGCCAGCAGCGTAGGGCTAGCGGGTCGTGATACGCAGTATTTT. Translation: CASSVGLAGRDTQYF.

The V gene is TRBV7-2, the J gene TRBJ2-1; 8 bases are a match to TRBD2. The trim removed 5 bases at V and 0 bases at J, leaving 6 bases unmatched. CDR1 and CDR2 from the germline V gene are SGHTA and FQGNSA. The CDR3 runs 16 residues. CDR3: CASSTAGTSSYNEQFF. The CDR3, as DNA: TGTGCCAGCAGCACGGCCGGGACTAGCTCCTACAATGAGCAGTTCTTC.

The V and J genes are TRBV7-9 and TRBJ2-7; 9 bases fit TRBD1. The ends lost 3 bases at V and 5 bases at J; junction bases unmatched: 5. The germline V gene encodes CDR1 SEHNR and CDR2 FQNEAQ (reference sequence). There are 14 residues in the CDR3. The CDR3 nucleotides are TGTGCCAGCAGCTTGACACAGGGGGCAGACGAGCAGTACTTC. As protein: CASSLTQGADEQYF.

The chain couples TRBV6-5 to TRBJ2-7, with a tentative D call TRBD1 (6 bases). The CDR3 extends over 15 amino acids. From germline, CDR1 is MNHEY and CDR2 SVGAGI. Trimming took 3 bases from V and 0 from J, leaving 12 bases between them. CDR3 sequence reads: CASSYSQGSSYEQYF. The CDR3 DNA reads as TGTGCCAGCAGTTATAGTCAGGGGAGCTCCTACGAGCAGTACTTC.

This clone was observed a single time. This chain joins TRBV5-6 and TRBJ2-7; 7 bases are a match to TRBD1. Germline lookup yields CDR1 SGHDT and CDR2 YYEEEE. V gave up 3 bases and J gave up 2 bases; unmatched junction bases: 8. The CDR3 length is 15 residues. The CDR3 spells CASSSPATGAYEQYF. CDR3 sequence (DNA): TGTGCCAGCAGCTCCCCCGCTACAGGGGCCTACGAGCAGTACTTC.

The rearrangement links TRBV11-2 to TRBJ2-3, with D unclear. The ends were cut back, 5 bases at V and 1 base at J, with 13 bases in the middle. Germline loops: CDR1 SGHAT, CDR2 FQNNGV. The CDR3 loop spans 15 amino acids. The CDR3, as DNA: TGTGCCAGCAGCCCGAGCGACTTTCGCACAGATACGCAGTATTTT. This codes for CASSPSDFRTDTQYF.

The V call is TRBV29-1, the J call TRBJ2-1; TRBD2 is a possible D gene (5 bases). Germline assignment: CDR1 SQVTM and CDR2 ANQGSEA. V dropped 7 bases and J dropped 3 bases, with 16 bases sitting between them. This CDR3 is 14 amino acids long. CDR3: CSGLVGAYYNEQFF. In DNA form, the CDR3 reads TGCAGCGGGTTGGTGGGAGCATACTACAATGAGCAGTTCTTC.

The V and J genes are TRBV4-1 and TRBJ1-2; tentatively, D is TRBD1 (5 bases). CDR1 and CDR2 from the germline V gene are MGHRA and YSYEKL. CDR3 length equals 14 residues. The V and J ends lost 1 base and 2 bases respectively, with 8 bases between them. Here the CDR3 DNA reads TGCGCCAGCAGCCAAGTCTCAGGGAACTATGGCTACACCTTC. Translating gives CASSQVSGNYGYTF.